This entry features one T cell receptor (beta chain) sequence. The data were obtained in a study of control samples from healthy donors and cancer patients. The method was immunoSEQ multiplex PCR; TCRdb's version includes in-frame clones alone and lacks a portion of them. The data show 100,000 to 150,000 clones, about 90% seen once. CDR1 is SEHNR, CDR2 FQNEAQ, per germline (reference sequence). V lost 3 bases and J 4 bases, leaving 9 bases between the germline ends. The CDR3 covers 13 residues. This chain uses TRBV7-9 with TRBJ1-1, with D unresolved. This receptor was taken from a woman between 45 and 65 years old in good health. Sequencing was done on a sample of blood. CDR3 DNA: TGTGCCAGCAGCTTCGAGGCGGGCACTGAAGCTTTCTTT. Encoded protein: CASSFEAGTEAFF.